This T cell receptor beta chain was recovered during a study of blood T cell repertoires in COVID-19. Original processing notes: Reference gene primer amplification yielded estimated nucleated cell counts. The table came from immunoSEQ multiplex PCR; TCRdb's copy has only in-frame clones and leaves some out. The DNA was the basis for D and trimming; V, J and clone size are from that table. The sample contains roughly 92,000 clones, over 70% of which appear only once. CDR1 MDHEN and CDR2 SYDVKM come from the germline V gene. CDR3 length: 14 amino acids. The V end lost 3 bases, the J end lost 1 base, and 9 bases lay between the germline ends.

This rearrangement joins TRBV28 to TRBJ1-1; D perhaps matches TRBD1 (6 bases). The source of this sequence is a woman older than 75 with active or convalescent COVID-19. Sample: peripheral blood. The DNA for the CDR3 is TGTGCCAGCAGTTTGGGGGGGCAGAACACTGAAGCTTTCTTT. This encodes CASSLGGQNTEAFF.